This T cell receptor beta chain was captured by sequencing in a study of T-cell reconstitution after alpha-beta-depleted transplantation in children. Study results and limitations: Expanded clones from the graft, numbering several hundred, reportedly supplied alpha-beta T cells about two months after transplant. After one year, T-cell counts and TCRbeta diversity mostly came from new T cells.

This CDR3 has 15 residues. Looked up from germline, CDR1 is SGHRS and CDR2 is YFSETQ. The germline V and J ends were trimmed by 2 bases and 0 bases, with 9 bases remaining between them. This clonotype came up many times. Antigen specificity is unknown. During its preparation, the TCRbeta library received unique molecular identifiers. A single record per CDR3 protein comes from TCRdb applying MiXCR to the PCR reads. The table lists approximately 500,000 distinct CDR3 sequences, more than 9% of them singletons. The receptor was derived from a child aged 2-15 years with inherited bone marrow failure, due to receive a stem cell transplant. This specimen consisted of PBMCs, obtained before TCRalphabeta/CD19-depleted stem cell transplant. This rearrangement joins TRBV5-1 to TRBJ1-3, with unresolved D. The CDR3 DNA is TGCGCCAGCAGCTTCGACGGAGACTCTGGAAACACCATATATTTT. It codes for CASSFDGDSGNTIYF. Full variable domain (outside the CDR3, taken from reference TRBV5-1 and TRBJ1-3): KAGVTQTPRYLIKTRGQQVTLSCSPISGHRSVSWYQQTPGQGLQFLFEYFSETQRNKGNFPGRFSGRQFSNSRSEMNVSTLELGDSALYLCASSFDGDSGNTIYFGEGSWLTVV.